This is a list of T cell receptor beta chains from one sample in a study of post-analysis software for immune sequencing data. In TCRdb, the PCR reads were re-called with MiXCR into one record per CDR3 protein. The sample yields approximately 630,000 distinct CDR3 sequences, about 60% seen once. Sequenced material: blood. These receptors were taken from a girl aged 2 to 10 with multiple sclerosis. The CDR3 runs from the conserved cysteine through the conserved F or W. The order of the fields is V gene, D gene, J gene, clone size, CDR3 protein, CDR3 DNA. A D gene is named only where the DNA matches it firmly. For some rows the clone size is stated as once, few or many, or as a class when expanded; others skip it.

>TRBV11-2|TRBD1|TRBJ2-5|few
CASSFWTGNQETQYF
TGTGCCAGCAGCTTCTGGACAGGGAACCAAGAGACCCAGTACTTC
>TRBV5-1|NA|TRBJ2-5|many
CASSLTQETQYF
TGCGCCAGCAGCTTGACCCAAGAGACCCAGTACTTC
>TRBV3-1|TRBD2|TRBJ2-3|few
CASSRGLAGGLTPLTDTQYF
TGTGCCAGCAGCCGCGGACTAGCGGGAGGGCTAACGCCTCTCACAGATACGCAGTATTTT
>TRBV20-1|TRBD2|TRBJ2-1|NA
CSAGLAGGRYNEQFF
TGCAGTGCTGGATTAGCGGGGGGAAGGTACAATGAGCAGTTCTTC
>TRBV10-3|NA|TRBJ2-1|NA
CAIRGRERGNEQFF
TGTGCCATCAGAGGGCGGGAACGGGGGAATGAGCAGTTCTTC
>TRBV7-9|NA|TRBJ2-1|NA
CASSLAGEGYEQFF
TGTGCCAGCAGCTTAGCGGGAGAAGGATATGAGCAGTTCTTC
>TRBV5-4|NA|TRBJ1-2|few
CASSDSAYGYTF
TGTGCCAGCAGTGACAGTGCCTATGGCTACACCTTC
>TRBV12-3/TRBV12-4|TRBD2|TRBJ2-1|NA
CASNGGGRAFFYNEQFF
TGTGCCAGCAATGGTGGCGGGAGGGCCTTTTTCTACAATGAGCAGTTCTTC
>TRBV4-1|NA|TRBJ2-1|NA
CASSHPGGVSYNEQFF
TGCGCCAGCAGCCATCCCGGGGGAGTGTCCTACAATGAGCAGTTCTTC
>TRBV6-5|TRBD2|TRBJ2-1|NA
CASSYPGLAEYNEQFF
TGTGCCAGCAGTTACCCCGGACTAGCGGAATACAATGAGCAGTTCTTC
>TRBV20-1|NA|TRBJ2-7|NA
CSASPGSRSYEQYF
TGCAGTGCTAGCCCCGGGAGCCGATCCTACGAGCAGTACTTC
>TRBV20-1|NA|TRBJ2-5|NA
CSARDVMGTETQYF
TGCAGTGCTAGAGATGTAATGGGAACCGAGACCCAGTACTTC
>TRBV6-1|TRBD1|TRBJ1-5|NA
CASRIRTGAGNQPQHF
TGTGCCAGCAGGATAAGGACAGGCGCGGGAAATCAGCCCCAGCATTTT
>TRBV20-1|NA|TRBJ1-1|NA
CSARTQTNTEAFF
TGCAGTGCTAGAACACAGACGAACACTGAAGCTTTCTTT
>TRBV3-1|NA|TRBJ2-3|once
CASSQPLTDTQYF
TGTGCCAGCAGCCAACCCCTCACAGATACGCAGTATTTT
>TRBV20-1|NA|TRBJ2-3|NA
CSARAGYADTQYF
TGCAGTGCTAGGGCCGGGTACGCAGATACGCAGTATTTT
>TRBV4-1|NA|TRBJ1-5|NA
CASSQVGGGRNQPQHF
TGCGCCAGCAGCCAAGTGGGTGGGGGGCGCAATCAGCCCCAGCATTTT
>TRBV6-1|TRBD2|TRBJ2-1|NA
CASRSLAGAYNEQFF
TGTGCCAGCAGATCTCTAGCGGGAGCCTACAATGAGCAGTTCTTC
>TRBV28|NA|TRBJ1-4|NA
CASSGAGVPNEKLFF
TGTGCCAGCAGTGGGGCGGGGGTTCCTAATGAAAAACTGTTTTTT
>TRBV4-2|TRBD2|TRBJ2-3|few
CASSQEQGLAGTDTQYF
TGTGCCAGCAGCCAAGAACAGGGACTAGCGGGCACAGATACGCAGTATTTT
>TRBV6-5|TRBD1|TRBJ1-1|NA
CASGQGLLEAFF
TGTGCCAGCGGACAGGGATTACTTGAAGCTTTCTTT
>TRBV20-1|TRBD1|TRBJ2-1|NA
CSARDIQGAFDEQFF
TGCAGTGCTAGAGATATACAGGGGGCGTTCGATGAGCAGTTCTTC
>TRBV30|NA|TRBJ2-3|NA
CAWSPDADTQYF
TGTGCCTGGAGTCCGGATGCAGATACGCAGTATTTT
>TRBV14|NA|TRBJ2-1|NA
CASSQDVGASSYNEQFF
TGTGCCAGCAGCCAAGATGTGGGTGCGAGCTCCTACAATGAGCAGTTCTTC
>TRBV20-1|TRBD2|TRBJ2-1|NA
CSAPLGAGVENEQFF
TGCAGTGCTCCCCTTGGAGCGGGAGTGGAAAATGAGCAGTTCTTC